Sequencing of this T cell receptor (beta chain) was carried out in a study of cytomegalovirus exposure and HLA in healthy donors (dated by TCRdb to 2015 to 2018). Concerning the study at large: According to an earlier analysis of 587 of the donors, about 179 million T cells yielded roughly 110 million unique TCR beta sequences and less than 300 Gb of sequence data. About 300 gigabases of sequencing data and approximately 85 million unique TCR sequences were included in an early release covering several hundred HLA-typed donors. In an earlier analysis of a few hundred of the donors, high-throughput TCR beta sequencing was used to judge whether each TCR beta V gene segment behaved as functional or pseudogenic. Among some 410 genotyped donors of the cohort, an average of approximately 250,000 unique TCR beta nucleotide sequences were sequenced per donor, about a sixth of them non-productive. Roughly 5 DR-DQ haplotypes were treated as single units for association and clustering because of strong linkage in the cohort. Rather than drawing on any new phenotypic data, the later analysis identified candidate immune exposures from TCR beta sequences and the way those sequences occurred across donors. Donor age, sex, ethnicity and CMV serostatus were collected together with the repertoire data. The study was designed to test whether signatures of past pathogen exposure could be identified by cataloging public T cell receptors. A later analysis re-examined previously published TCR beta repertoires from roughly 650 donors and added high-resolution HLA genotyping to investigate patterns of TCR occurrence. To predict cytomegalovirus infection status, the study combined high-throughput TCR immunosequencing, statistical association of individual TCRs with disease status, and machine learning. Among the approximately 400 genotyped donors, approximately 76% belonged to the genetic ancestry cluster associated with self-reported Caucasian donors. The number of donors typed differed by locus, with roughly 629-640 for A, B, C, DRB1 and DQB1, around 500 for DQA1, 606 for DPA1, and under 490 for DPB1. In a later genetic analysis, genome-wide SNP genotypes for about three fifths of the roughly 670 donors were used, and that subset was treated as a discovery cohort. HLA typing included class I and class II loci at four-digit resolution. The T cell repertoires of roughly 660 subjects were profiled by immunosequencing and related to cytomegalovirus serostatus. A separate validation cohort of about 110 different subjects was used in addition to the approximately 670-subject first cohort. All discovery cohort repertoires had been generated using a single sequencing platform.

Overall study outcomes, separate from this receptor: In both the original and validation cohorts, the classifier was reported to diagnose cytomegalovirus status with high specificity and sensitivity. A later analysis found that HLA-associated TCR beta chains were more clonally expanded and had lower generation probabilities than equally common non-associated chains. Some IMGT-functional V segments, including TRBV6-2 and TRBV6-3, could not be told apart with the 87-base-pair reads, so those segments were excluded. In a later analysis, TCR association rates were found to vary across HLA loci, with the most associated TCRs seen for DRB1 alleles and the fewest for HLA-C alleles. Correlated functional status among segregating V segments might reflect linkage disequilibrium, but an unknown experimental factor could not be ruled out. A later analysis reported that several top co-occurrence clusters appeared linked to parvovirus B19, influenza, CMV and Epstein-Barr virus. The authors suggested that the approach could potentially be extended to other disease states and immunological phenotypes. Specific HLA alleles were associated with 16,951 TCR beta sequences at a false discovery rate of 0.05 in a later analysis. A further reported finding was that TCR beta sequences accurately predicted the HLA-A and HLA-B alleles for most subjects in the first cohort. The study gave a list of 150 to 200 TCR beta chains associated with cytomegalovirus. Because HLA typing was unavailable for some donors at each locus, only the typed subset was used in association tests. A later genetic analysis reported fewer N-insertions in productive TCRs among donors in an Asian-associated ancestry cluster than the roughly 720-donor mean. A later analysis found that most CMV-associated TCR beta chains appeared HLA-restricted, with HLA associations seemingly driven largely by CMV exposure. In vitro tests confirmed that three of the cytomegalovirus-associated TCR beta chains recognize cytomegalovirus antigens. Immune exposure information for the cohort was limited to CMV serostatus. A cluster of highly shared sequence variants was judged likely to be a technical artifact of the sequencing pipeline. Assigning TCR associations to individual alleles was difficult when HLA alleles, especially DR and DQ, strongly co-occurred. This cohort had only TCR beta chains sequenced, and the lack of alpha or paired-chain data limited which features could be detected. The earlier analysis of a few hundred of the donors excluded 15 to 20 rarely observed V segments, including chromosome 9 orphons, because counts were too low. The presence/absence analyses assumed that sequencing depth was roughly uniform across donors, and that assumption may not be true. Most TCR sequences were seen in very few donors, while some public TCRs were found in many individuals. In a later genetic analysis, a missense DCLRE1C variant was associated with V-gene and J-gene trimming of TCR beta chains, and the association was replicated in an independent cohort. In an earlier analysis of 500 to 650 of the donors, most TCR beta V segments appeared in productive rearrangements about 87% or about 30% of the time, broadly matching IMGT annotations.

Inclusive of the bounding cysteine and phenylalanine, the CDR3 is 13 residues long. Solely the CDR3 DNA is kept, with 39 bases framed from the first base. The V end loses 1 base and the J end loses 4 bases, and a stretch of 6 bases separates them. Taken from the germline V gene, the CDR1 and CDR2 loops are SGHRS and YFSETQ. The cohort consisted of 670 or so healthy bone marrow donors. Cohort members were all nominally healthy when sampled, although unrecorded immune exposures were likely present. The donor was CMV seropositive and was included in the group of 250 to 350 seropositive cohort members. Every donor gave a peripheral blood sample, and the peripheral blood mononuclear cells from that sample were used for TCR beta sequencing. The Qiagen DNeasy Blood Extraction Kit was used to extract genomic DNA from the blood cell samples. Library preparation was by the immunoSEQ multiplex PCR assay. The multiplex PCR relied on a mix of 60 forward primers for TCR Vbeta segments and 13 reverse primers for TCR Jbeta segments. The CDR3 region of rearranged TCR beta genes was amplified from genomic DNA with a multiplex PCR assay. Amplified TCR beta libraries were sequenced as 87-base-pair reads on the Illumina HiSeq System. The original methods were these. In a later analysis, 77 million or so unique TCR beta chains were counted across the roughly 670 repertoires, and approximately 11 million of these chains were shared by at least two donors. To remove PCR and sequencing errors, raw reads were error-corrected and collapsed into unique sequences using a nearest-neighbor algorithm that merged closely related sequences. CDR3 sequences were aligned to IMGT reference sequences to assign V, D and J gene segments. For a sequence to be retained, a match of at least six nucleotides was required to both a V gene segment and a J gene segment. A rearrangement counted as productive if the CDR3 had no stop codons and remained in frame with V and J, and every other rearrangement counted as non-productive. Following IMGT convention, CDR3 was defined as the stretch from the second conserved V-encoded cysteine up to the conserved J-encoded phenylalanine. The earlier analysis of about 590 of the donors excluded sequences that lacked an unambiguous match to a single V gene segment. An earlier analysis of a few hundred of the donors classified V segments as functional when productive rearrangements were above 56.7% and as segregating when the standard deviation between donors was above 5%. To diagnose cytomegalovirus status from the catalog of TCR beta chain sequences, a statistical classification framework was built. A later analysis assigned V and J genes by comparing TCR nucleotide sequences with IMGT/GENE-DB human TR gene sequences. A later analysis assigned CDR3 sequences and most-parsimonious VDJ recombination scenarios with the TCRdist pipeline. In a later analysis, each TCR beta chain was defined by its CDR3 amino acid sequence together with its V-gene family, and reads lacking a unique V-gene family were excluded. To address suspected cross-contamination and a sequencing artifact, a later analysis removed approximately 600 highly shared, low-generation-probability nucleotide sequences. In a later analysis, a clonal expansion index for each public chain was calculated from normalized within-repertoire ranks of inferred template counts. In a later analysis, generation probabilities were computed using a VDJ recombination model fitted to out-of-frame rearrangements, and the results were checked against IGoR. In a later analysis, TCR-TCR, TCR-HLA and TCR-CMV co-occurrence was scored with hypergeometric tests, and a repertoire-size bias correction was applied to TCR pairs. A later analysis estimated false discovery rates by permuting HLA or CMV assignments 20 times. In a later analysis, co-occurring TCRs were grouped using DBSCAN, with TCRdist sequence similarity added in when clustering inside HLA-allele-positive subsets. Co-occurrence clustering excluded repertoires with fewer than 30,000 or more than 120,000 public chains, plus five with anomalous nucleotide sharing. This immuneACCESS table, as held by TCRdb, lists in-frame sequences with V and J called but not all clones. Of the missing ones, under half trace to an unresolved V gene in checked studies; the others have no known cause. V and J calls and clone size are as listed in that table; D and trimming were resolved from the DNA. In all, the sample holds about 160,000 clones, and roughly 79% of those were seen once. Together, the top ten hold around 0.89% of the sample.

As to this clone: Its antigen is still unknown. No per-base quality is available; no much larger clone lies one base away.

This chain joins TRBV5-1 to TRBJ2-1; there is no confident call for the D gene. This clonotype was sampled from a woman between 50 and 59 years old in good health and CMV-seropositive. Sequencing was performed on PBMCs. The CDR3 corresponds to CASSLQAYNEQFF. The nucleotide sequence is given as TGCGCCAGCAGCTTGCAGGCGTACAATGAGCAGTTCTTC.